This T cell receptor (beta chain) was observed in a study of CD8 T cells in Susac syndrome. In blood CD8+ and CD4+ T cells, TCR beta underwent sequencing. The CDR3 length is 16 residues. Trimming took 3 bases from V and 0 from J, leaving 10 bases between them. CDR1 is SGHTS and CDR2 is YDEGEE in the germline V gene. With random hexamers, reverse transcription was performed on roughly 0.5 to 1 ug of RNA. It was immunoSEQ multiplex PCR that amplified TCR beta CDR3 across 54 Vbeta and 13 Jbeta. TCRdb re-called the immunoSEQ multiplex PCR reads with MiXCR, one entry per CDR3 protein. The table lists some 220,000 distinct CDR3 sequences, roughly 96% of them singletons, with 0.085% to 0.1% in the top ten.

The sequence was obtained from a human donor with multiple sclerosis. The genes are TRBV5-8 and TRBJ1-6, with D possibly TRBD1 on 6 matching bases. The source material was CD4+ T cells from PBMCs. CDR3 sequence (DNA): TGTGCCAGCAGCTACACAGGGAGCTCCTATAATTCACCCCTCCACTTT. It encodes CASSYTGSSYNSPLHF.